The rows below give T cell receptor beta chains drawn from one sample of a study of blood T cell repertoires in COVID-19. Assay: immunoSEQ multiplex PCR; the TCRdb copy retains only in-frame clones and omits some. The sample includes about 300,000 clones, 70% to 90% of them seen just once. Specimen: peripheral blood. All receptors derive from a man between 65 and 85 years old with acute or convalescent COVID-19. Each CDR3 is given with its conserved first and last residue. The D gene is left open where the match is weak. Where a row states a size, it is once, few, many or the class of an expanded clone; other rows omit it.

DNA: TGTGCCAGCAGCCCGACGGGACAAAGATACGAGCAGTACTTC
CDR3: CASSPTGQRYEQYF
D: .
length: 14
size: .
V: TRBV3-1/TRBV3-2
J: TRBJ2-7

DNA: TGTGCCAGCAGTTTAGTAGGACTTTCGCAGTACTTC
CDR3: CASSLVGLSQYF
D: .
length: 12
size: .
V: TRBV28
J: TRBJ2-7

DNA: TGTGCCAGCAGCCCGGGACTAGCGAGGCAGTACTTC
CDR3: CASSPGLARQYF
D: TRBD2
length: 12
size: once
V: TRBV11-2
J: TRBJ2-7

DNA: TGTGCCACCAGTGATACGGGACAGGGGGCCAGGAATGAGCAGTTCTTC
CDR3: CATSDTGQGARNEQFF
D: TRBD1
length: 16
size: .
V: TRBV24-1
J: TRBJ2-1

DNA: TGCGCCAGTACGTATGATCCTATCTCCTACAATGAGCAGTTCTTC
CDR3: CASTYDPISYNEQFF
D: .
length: 15
size: .
V: TRBV5-1
J: TRBJ2-1

DNA: TGTGCCAGCAGCACAGACAGGAACACTGAAGCTTTCTTT
CDR3: CASSTDRNTEAFF
D: .
length: 13
size: .
V: TRBV7-3
J: TRBJ1-1

DNA: TGTGCCAGCAGCCAAGATCTACAGAATGAGCAGTTCTTC
CDR3: CASSQDLQNEQFF
D: .
length: 13
size: .
V: TRBV3-1/TRBV3-2
J: TRBJ2-1

DNA: TGTGCCAGCCGTCATATAGCGGGGGGGCTGGGCGGAGAGACCCAGTACTTC
CDR3: CASRHIAGGLGGETQYF
D: TRBD2
length: 17
size: .
V: TRBV2
J: TRBJ2-5

DNA: TGTGCCAGTAGTTCCTGGACAGGGGAGGAGACTGAAGCTTTCTTT
CDR3: CASSSWTGEETEAFF
D: TRBD1
length: 15
size: few
V: TRBV19
J: TRBJ1-1

DNA: TGTGCCAGCAGCGTAGGAGACCCCAGGGTCTATTACAATGAGCAGTTCTTC
CDR3: CASSVGDPRVYYNEQFF
D: .
length: 17
size: once
V: TRBV9
J: TRBJ2-1

DNA: TGTGCCATCAGTGCGGGGACTAGCGGGAGCACAGATACGCAGTATTTT
CDR3: CAISAGTSGSTDTQYF
D: TRBD2
length: 16
size: .
V: TRBV10-3
J: TRBJ2-3

DNA: TGCGCCAGCAGCTTGGAAGCAGGGATTGGCGAGCAGTACTTC
CDR3: CASSLEAGIGEQYF
D: .
length: 14
size: .
V: TRBV5-1
J: TRBJ2-7

DNA: TGTGCCATCAGACTCGCGGGGGACAGGGGGAAAGAGCAGTACTTC
CDR3: CAIRLAGDRGKEQYF
D: TRBD1
length: 15
size: .
V: TRBV10-3
J: TRBJ2-7

DNA: TGTGCCAGCAGCCACGGGGGGGGACTAGCGGATCGAACCTACGAGCAGTACTTC
CDR3: CASSHGGGLADRTYEQYF
D: TRBD2
length: 18
size: once
V: TRBV4-2
J: TRBJ2-7

DNA: TGTGCCAGCAGTTTGCGGGACAGCACAGATACGCAGTATTTT
CDR3: CASSLRDSTDTQYF
D: .
length: 14
size: .
V: TRBV27
J: TRBJ2-3

DNA: TGTGCCAGCTCACCACAGCTTCCAGGGCGGTTGAACACTGAAGCTTTCTTT
CDR3: CASSPQLPGRLNTEAFF
D: .
length: 17
size: few
V: TRBV18
J: TRBJ1-1

DNA: TGTGCCAGCAGCTTGGGGGGAAGCTCACCCCTCCACTTT
CDR3: CASSLGGSSPLHF
D: .
length: 13
size: .
V: TRBV7-2
J: TRBJ1-6

DNA: TGTGCCAGCAGTGAAGGGACAGGGAACTATGGCTACACCTTC
CDR3: CASSEGTGNYGYTF
D: TRBD1
length: 14
size: once
V: TRBV28
J: TRBJ1-2

DNA: TGTGCCAGCAGCCCCGGGAAGGGAAATAGCAATCAGCCCCAGCATTTT
CDR3: CASSPGKGNSNQPQHF
D: .
length: 16
size: .
V: TRBV9
J: TRBJ1-5

DNA: TGCGCCAGCAGCCAACAGGGGGCGGGCACAGATACGCAGTATTTT
CDR3: CASSQQGAGTDTQYF
D: TRBD1
length: 15
size: .
V: TRBV4-1
J: TRBJ2-3

DNA: TGTGCCAGCAGCTGGGGACAGGGTAACACTGAAGCTTTCTTT
CDR3: CASSWGQGNTEAFF
D: TRBD1
length: 14
size: .
V: TRBV5-4
J: TRBJ1-1

DNA: TGTGCCAGTAGTTTCTCCCCCACAGGAACGGGCACTGAAGCTTTCTTT
CDR3: CASSFSPTGTGTEAFF
D: .
length: 16
size: .
V: TRBV19
J: TRBJ1-1

DNA: TGTGCCAGCAGTGAACGGTATGGGGGCGTCGGCAAATACGAGCAGTACTTC
CDR3: CASSERYGGVGKYEQYF
D: .
length: 17
size: .
V: TRBV6-1
J: TRBJ2-7

DNA: TGTGCCAGCAGCCAAGGTTACCGGTTAGTGCAAGAGACCCAGTACTTC
CDR3: CASSQGYRLVQETQYF
D: .
length: 16
size: .
V: TRBV3-1/TRBV3-2
J: TRBJ2-5

DNA: TGTGCCAGCAGCCGAGGGGGAGTCACAGATACGCAGTATTTT
CDR3: CASSRGGVTDTQYF
D: .
length: 14
size: .
V: TRBV7-8
J: TRBJ2-3

DNA: TGTGCCAGTAGTATATGGCAGGAAGAGACCCAGTACTTC
CDR3: CASSIWQEETQYF
D: .
length: 13
size: .
V: TRBV19
J: TRBJ2-5

DNA: TGCAGCGTCCGACAGGGCCATACCACAGATACGCAGTATTTT
CDR3: CSVRQGHTTDTQYF
D: TRBD1
length: 14
size: .
V: TRBV29-1
J: TRBJ2-3

DNA: TGTGCCTGGCCGACAGGGGACTATGGCTACACCTTC
CDR3: CAWPTGDYGYTF
D: TRBD1
length: 12
size: .
V: TRBV30
J: TRBJ1-2

DNA: TGTGCCAGCAGCGGAGGGTCTTCGGGAAACACCATATATTTT
CDR3: CASSGGSSGNTIYF
D: .
length: 14
size: once
V: TRBV9
J: TRBJ1-3

DNA: TGTGCCAGCAGTGACCCTAACAGGGGCTTCACCACAGATACGCAGTATTTT
CDR3: CASSDPNRGFTTDTQYF
D: TRBD1
length: 17
size: .
V: TRBV6-1
J: TRBJ2-3

DNA: TGTGCCAGCAGCCAAGGAGTCTCTGGAAACACCATATATTTT
CDR3: CASSQGVSGNTIYF
D: .
length: 14
size: .
V: TRBV6-5
J: TRBJ1-3

DNA: TGCGCCAGCAGCTTACAGGCCGTGAACACTGAAGCTTTCTTT
CDR3: CASSLQAVNTEAFF
D: .
length: 14
size: .
V: TRBV5-1
J: TRBJ1-1

DNA: TGTGCCAGCAGCCAACGCGTGTGGGGAGCGAACACCGGGGAGCTGTTTTTT
CDR3: CASSQRVWGANTGELFF
D: .
length: 17
size: few
V: TRBV3-1/TRBV3-2
J: TRBJ2-2

DNA: TGTGCCACCGCGACAGGGAGGACTGAAGCTTTCTTT
CDR3: CATATGRTEAFF
D: TRBD1
length: 12
size: .
V: TRBV6-5
J: TRBJ1-1

DNA: TGTGCCAGCAGCCCCAGGGGGGCCTATGGCTACACCTTC
CDR3: CASSPRGAYGYTF
D: TRBD1
length: 13
size: many
V: TRBV7-2
J: TRBJ1-2

DNA: TGTGCCAGCAGTTTAAGGGCAGGGAATTCCTACGAGCAGTACTTC
CDR3: CASSLRAGNSYEQYF
D: .
length: 15
size: .
V: TRBV28
J: TRBJ2-7

DNA: TGTGCCAGCAGCGCTCGAGCGGGGGCCAGCACAGATACGCAGTATTTT
CDR3: CASSARAGASTDTQYF
D: TRBD2
length: 16
size: .
V: TRBV9
J: TRBJ2-3